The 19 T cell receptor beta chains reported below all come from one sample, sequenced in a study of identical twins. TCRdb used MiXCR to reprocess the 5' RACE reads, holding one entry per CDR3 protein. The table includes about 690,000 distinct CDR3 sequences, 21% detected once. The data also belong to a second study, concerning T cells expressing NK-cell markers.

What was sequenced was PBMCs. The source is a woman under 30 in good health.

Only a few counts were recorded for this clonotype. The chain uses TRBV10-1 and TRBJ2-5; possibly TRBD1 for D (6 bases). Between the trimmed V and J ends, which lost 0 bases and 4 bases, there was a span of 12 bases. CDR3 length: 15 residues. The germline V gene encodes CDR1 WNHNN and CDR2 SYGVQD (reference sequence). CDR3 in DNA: TGCGCCAGCAGTGAGTCTGTGGGGGCCCTAGAGACCCAGTACTTC. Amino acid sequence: CASSESVGALETQYF.

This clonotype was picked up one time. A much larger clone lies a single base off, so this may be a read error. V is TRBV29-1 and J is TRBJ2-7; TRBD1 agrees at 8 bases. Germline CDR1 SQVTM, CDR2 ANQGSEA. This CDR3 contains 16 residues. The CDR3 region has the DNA TGCAGCATTGAAACGGGGACAGGCCCCTCAGGATACGAGCAGTACTTC. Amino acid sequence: CSIETGTGPSGYEQYF.

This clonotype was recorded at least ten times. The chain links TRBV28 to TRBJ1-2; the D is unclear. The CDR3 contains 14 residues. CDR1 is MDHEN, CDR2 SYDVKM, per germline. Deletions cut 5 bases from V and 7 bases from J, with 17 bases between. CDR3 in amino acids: CASSGARVPIGYTF. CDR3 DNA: TGTGCCAGCAGTGGTGCACGCGTCCCTATTGGCTACACCTTC.

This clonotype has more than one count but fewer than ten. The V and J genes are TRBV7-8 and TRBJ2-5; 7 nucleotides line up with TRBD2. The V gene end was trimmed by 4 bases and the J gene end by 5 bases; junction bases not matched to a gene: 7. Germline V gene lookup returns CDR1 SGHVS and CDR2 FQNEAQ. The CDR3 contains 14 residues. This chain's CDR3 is CASSSNVGGETQYF. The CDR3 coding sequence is TGTGCCAGCAGCTCAAATGTGGGGGGGGAGACCCAGTACTTC.

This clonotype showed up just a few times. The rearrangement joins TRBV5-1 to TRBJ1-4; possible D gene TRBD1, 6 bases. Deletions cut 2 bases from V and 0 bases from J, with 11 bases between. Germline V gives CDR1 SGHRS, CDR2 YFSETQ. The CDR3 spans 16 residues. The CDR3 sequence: CASSFGRGPTNEKLFF. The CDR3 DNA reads TGCGCCAGCAGCTTTGGTCGGGGGCCAACTAATGAAAAACTGTTTTTT.

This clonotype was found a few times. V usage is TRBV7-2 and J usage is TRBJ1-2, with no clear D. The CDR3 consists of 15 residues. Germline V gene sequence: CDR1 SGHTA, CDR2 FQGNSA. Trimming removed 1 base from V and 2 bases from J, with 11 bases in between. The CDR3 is CASSLGPGVNYGYTF. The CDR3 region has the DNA TGTGCCAGCAGCTTAGGGCCGGGAGTCAACTATGGCTACACCTTC.

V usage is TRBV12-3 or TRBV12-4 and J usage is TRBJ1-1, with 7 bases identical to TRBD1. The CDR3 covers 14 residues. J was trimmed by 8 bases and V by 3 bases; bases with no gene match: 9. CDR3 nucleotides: TGTGCCAGCAGTTTTCTTACAGGGGAGGGGGAAGCTTTCTTT. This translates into CASSFLTGEGEAFF.

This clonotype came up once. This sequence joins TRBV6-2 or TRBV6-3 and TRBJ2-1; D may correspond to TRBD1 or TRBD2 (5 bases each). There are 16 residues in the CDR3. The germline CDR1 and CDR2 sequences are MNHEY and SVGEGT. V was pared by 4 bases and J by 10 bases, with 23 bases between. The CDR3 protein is CASSSLYSLTREEQFF. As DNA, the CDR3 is TGTGCCAGCAGTTCCCTTTATAGTCTCACCAGGGAGGAGCAGTTCTTC.

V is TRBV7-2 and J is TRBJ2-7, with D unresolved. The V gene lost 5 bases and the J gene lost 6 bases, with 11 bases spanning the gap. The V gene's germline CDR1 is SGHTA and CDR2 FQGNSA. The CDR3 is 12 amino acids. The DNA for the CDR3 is TGTGCCAGCAGCCTTTTAGCTCGCGAGCAGTACTTC. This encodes CASSLLAREQYF.

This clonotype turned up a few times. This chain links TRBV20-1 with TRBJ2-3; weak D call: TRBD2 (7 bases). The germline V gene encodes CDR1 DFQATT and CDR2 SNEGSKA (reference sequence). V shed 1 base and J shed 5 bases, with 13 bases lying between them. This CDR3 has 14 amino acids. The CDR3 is CSARGGGPRDTQYF. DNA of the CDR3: TGCAGTGCTAGAGGGGGGGGGCCTCGAGATACGCAGTATTTT.

In nucleotides, the CDR3 is TGTGCCAGCAGTTACTCGTTTGCGGGGGGGCCCTACTACAATGAGCAGTTCTTC. This gives the protein CASSYSFAGGPYYNEQFF. The V gene is TRBV6-5, the J gene TRBJ2-1; TRBD2 aligns across 9 bases. CDR3 length: 18 amino acids. Losses at the gene ends were 0 bases for V and 3 bases for J; bases not matched to a gene: 9. Germline V gene lookup returns CDR1 MNHEY and CDR2 SVGAGI.

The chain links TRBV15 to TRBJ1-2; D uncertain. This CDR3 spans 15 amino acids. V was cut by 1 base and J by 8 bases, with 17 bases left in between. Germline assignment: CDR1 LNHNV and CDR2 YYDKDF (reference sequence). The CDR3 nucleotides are TGTGCCACCAGCAGAGCTGGGATTAGGAGCTTAGGCTACACCTTC. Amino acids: CATSRAGIRSLGYTF.

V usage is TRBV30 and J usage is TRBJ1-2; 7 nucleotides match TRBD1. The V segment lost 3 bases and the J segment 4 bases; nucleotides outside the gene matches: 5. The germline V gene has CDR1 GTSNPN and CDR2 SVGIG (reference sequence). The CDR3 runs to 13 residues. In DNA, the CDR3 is TGTGCCTGGAGCGCGGGACAGACCTATGGCTACACCTTC. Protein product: CAWSAGQTYGYTF.

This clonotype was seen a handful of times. CDR3 region: CASSVGSGSLGSYEQYF. CDR3 DNA sequence: TGTGCCAGCAGCGTAGGGTCGGGGTCTTTAGGGTCCTACGAGCAGTACTTC. The chain carries TRBV9 and TRBJ2-7; TRBD2 is a possible D gene (5 bases). There are 17 residues in the CDR3. From germline, CDR1 is SGDLS and CDR2 YYNGEE. Deletions cut 0 bases from V and 1 base from J, with 17 bases between.

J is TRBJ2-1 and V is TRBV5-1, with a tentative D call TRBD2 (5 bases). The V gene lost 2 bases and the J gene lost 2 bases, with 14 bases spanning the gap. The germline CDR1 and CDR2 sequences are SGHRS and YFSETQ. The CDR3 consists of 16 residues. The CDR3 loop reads CASSFSQLVTYNEQFF. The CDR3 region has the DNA TGCGCCAGCAGCTTTTCCCAACTAGTCACCTACAATGAGCAGTTCTTC.

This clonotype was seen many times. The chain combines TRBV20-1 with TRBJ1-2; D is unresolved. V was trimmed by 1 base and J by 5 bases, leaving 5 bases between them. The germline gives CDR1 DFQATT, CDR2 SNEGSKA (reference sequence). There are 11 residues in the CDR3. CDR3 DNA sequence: TGCAGTGCTAGAGTGGGGTATGGCTACACCTTC. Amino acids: CSARVGYGYTF.

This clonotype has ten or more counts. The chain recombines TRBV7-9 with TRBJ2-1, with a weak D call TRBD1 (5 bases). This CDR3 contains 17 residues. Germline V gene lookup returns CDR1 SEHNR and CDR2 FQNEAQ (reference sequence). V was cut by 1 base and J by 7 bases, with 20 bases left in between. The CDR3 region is CASSLDAQIRVWNEQFF. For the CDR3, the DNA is TGTGCCAGCAGCTTAGATGCTCAGATCAGGGTATGGAATGAGCAGTTCTTC.

The DNA for the CDR3 is TGCAGTGCTAGAGATAGCCGGGGTGAAGGAGAGACCCAGTACTTC. Translated, it gives CSARDSRGEGETQYF. The chain couples TRBV20-1 to TRBJ2-5; a weak D match, TRBD2 (5 bases). Germline CDR1 is DFQATT and CDR2 is SNEGSKA (reference sequence). Trimming stripped 0 bases from V and 4 bases from J, with 15 bases between. The CDR3 contains 15 residues.

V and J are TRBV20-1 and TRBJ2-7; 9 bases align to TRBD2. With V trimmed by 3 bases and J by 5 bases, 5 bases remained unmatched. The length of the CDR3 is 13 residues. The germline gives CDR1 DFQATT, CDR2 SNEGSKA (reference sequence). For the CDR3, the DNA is TGCAGTGCTAGGAGCGGGAGGAGCGACGAGCAGTACTTC. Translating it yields CSARSGRSDEQYF.